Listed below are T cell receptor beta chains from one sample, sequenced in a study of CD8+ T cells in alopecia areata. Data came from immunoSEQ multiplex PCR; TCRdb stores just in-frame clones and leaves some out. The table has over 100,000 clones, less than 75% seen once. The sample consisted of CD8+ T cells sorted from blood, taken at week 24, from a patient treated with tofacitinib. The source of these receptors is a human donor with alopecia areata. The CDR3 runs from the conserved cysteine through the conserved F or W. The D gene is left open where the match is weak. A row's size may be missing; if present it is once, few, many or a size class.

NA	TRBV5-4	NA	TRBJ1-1	TGTGCCAGCAGCTTGGGGCGGGGGTTGGCTTTCTTT	CASSLGRGLAFF
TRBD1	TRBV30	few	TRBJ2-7	TGTGCCTGGAGTGTCGACAGGGTCTACGAGCAGTACTTC	CAWSVDRVYEQYF
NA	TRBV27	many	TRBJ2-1	TGTGCCAGCAGTCCCTCAACGGTTTGGCCTCGTCCCCACACAGGGCAGTTCTTC	CASSPSTVWPRPHTGQFF
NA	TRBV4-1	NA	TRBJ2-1	TGCGCCAGCAGCCAGGGGCCTTCCTACAATGAGCAGTTCTTC	CASSQGPSYNEQFF
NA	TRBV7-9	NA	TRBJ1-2	TGTGCCAGCAGCCGTGGGGACACCCCCTATGGCTACACCTTC	CASSRGDTPYGYTF
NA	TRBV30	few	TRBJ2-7	TGTGCCTGGAAAGGGCCTGGGTACGAGCAGTACTTC	CAWKGPGYEQYF
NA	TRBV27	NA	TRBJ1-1	TGTGCCAGCAGTCCCCCCGGGACGAGCGCTTTCTTT	CASSPPGTSAFF
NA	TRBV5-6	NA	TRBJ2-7	TGTGCCAGCACCGATGGGTACGAGCAGTACTTC	CASTDGYEQYF
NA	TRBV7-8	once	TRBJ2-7	TGTGCCAGCAGCTTAGCGGCGGTCACCTACGAGCAGTACTTC	CASSLAAVTYEQYF
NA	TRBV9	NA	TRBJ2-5	TGTGCCAGCAGCGTCCGATTTATGTACCAAGAGACCCAGTACTTC	CASSVRFMYQETQYF
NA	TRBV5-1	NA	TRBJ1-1	TGCGCCAGCAGCTCCGTTGACCCGAACACTGAAGCTTTCTTT	CASSSVDPNTEAFF
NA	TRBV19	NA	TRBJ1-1	TGTGCCAGTAATTCAGAGAACACTGAAGCTTTCTTT	CASNSENTEAFF
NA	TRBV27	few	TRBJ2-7	TGTGCCAGCAGTTTAGATCCATTCTCCTACGAGCAGTACTTC	CASSLDPFSYEQYF
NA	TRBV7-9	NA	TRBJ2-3	TGTGCCAGCAGCTTAGGGGGACTTCCAAATACGCAGTATTTT	CASSLGGLPNTQYF
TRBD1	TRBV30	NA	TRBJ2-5	TGTGCCTGGAGTGTACGGGCAGGGGGCTGGGAGACCCAGTACTTC	CAWSVRAGGWETQYF
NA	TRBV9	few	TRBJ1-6	TGTGCCAGCAGCGAGGACAACCTTAATTCACCCCTCCACTTT	CASSEDNLNSPLHF
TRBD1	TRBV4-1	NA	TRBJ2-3	TGCGCCAGCAGCCAAGAAGGGACAGGGGGCCCAGATACGCAGTATTTT	CASSQEGTGGPDTQYF
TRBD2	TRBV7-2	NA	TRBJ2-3	TGTGCCAGCAGCCAAGATCTGGGCGGGGGGGCCACAGATACGCAGTATTTT	CASSQDLGGGATDTQYF
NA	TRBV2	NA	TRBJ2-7	TGTGCCAGCAGTGAAGCGGGGATCTCCTACGAGCAGTACTTC	CASSEAGISYEQYF
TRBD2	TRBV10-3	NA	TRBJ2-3	TGTGCCATCAGCGGACTAGACTCCTCCACAGATACGCAGTATTTT	CAISGLDSSTDTQYF
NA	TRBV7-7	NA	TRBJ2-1	TGTGCTAGCACCTCCCATCGGGCGTTCTTC	CASTSHRAFF
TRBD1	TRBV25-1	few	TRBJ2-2	TGTGCCAGCCATTCGGGGACAGGGGCCACCGGGGAGCTGTTTTTT	CASHSGTGATGELFF
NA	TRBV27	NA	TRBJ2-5	TGTGCCAGCAGTTCCGCTATTTTTCGAGAGACCCAGTACTTC	CASSSAIFRETQYF
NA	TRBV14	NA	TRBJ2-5	TGTGCCAGCAGCCAAGAACTGCAACTCATGTACTTC	CASSQELQLMYF